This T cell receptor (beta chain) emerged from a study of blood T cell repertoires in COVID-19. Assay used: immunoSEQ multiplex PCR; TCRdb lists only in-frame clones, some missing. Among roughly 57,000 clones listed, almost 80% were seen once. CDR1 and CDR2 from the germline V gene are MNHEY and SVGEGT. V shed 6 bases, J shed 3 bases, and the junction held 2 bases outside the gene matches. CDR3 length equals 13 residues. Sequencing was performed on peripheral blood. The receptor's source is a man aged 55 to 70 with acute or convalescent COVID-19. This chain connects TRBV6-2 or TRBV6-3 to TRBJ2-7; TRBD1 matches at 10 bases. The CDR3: CASSRDRGYEQYF. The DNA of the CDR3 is TGTGCCAGCAGCCGGGACAGGGGCTACGAGCAGTACTTC.